This T cell receptor (beta chain) was found in a study of post-analysis software for immune sequencing data. Study background: Several disease courses (relapsing-remitting, secondary progressive and progressive-relapsing) of multiple sclerosis were included. Study observations and caveats: With F measure, samples from one preparation batch clustered together strongly. Controls significantly exceeded multiple sclerosis patients in normalized Chao1 diversity. TRBV5-6, TRBV5-1 and TRBV20-1 were among about 5 TRBV segments more frequent in patients than controls.

In regard to this clonotype: The antigen is undetermined.

Included in the TCR beta cDNA libraries were unique molecular identifiers. T cells numbering about 0.85 to 10 million yielded cDNA molecules that totaled roughly 500,000. Using its own MiXCR run on the PCR reads, TCRdb lists one record per CDR3 protein. The data hold 550,000 to 700,000 distinct CDR3 sequences, with roughly two fifths observed a single time. V was trimmed by 3 bases and J by 0 bases, leaving 10 bases between them. This CDR3 comprises 15 residues. CDR1 is SGHTA, CDR2 FQGTGA, per germline. The receptor was isolated from a girl aged 10 to 17 with multiple sclerosis. The chain joins TRBV7-3 to TRBJ2-3; D is perhaps TRBD1 (6 bases). Sequencing used blood. For the CDR3, the DNA is TGTGCCAGCAGCTTGACAGGCCATAGCACAGATACGCAGTATTTT. Protein sequence: CASSLTGHSTDTQYF.